This entry features one TCR beta chain sequence. Its antigen is not known. This record comes from a study of cytomegalovirus exposure and HLA in healthy donors. Study-wide context: Some 87 million unique TCRs from HLA-typed donors were held in an early release of data.

The PCR employed 60 Vbeta primers together with 13 Jbeta primers. Source study methods: Later, some 79 million unique TCR beta chains were counted in an analysis, and about 12 million of them were shared. TCRdb's table, derived via immunoSEQ multiplex PCR, lists solely in-frame clones and lacks some. Clone size and V and J calls were adopted from that table, with D and trimming inferred from the DNA. The data contain roughly 100,000 clones, about 13% of them singletons. Each donor's status was that of a healthy bone marrow donor. General study points: TCR beta V- and J-gene trimming was later associated with a missense DCLRE1C variant.

Sequencing used PBMCs. The sequence derives from a man in his forties in good health and CMV-seropositive.

The chain's CDR3 is CASSYGQGLYGYTF. The CDR3 DNA sequence: TGTGCCAGCAGTTATGGTCAGGGACTCTATGGCTACACCTTC. This chain uses TRBV6-5 with TRBJ1-2; tentatively, D is TRBD1 (5 bases). Between the trimmed V and J ends, which lost 3 bases and 4 bases, there was a span of 12 bases. Germline loops: CDR1 MNHEY, CDR2 SVGAGI. The CDR3 is 14 residues long.